These T cell receptor beta chains were read from a single sample in a study of T cell repertoires in cytomegalovirus infection. TCRdb passed the reads through MiXCR, listing each CDR3 protein once. The sample has fewer than 350,000 distinct CDR3 sequences, about a sixth seen once; the top ten hold approximately 12%. The sequencing sample was made of PBMCs. These TCRs come from a human donor in good health (CMV status not recorded). Some clones in this sample may be carry-over from other donors' samples. Each CDR3 is given with its conserved first and last residue. A D gene is named only where the DNA matches it firmly. Part of the rows lack a size; the others show once, few, many or a class for expanded clones.

CDR3nt	CDR3aa	len	v_gene	abundance	j_gene	d_gene
TGTGCCAGCAGCCAAGGCCCCGACAGCTCCAATCAGCCCCAGCATTTT	CASSQGPDSSNQPQHF	16	TRBV3-1	-	TRBJ1-5	-
TGTGCCAGCAGTGAAGCCGGGGAGGGCGCTGAAGCTTTCTTT	CASSEAGEGAEAFF	14	TRBV6-1	few	TRBJ1-1	-
TGCGCCAGCAGCCAACTGACGGGTGTGGGTCAGCCCCAGCATTTT	CASSQLTGVGQPQHF	15	TRBV4-1	few	TRBJ1-5	-
TGTGCCAGCAGCCACCCGCTGATGAGTGGACTTTCTACCGGGGAGCTGTTTTTT	CASSHPLMSGLSTGELFF	18	TRBV3-1	many	TRBJ2-2	-
TGTGCCAGCAGTGAAGGGCCTCTCGGGGAGCAGTACTTC	CASSEGPLGEQYF	13	TRBV6-1	few	TRBJ2-7	-
TGTGCCAGCAGCCTTACTAGCGATTTCACAGATACGCAGTATTTT	CASSLTSDFTDTQYF	15	TRBV5-6	few	TRBJ2-3	TRBD2
TGTGCCAGCAGCAAGGGTGGGGCCGGGACTAGAGAAAAGCAGTACTTC	CASSKGGAGTREKQYF	16	TRBV7-2	many	TRBJ2-7	TRBD2
TGTGCCAGCAAGGTACCGTGGGACACTGAAGCTTTCTTT	CASKVPWDTEAFF	13	TRBV6-2/TRBV6-3	-	TRBJ1-1	-
TGTGCCAGCAGTTACGATGACAGGGCGGGTGACGAGCAGTACTTC	CASSYDDRAGDEQYF	15	TRBV6-5	-	TRBJ2-7	TRBD1
TGTGCCAGCAGTGAAGGGTACCAAGAGACCCAGTACTTC	CASSEGYQETQYF	13	TRBV6-1	many	TRBJ2-5	-
TGTGCCAGCAGTCCCTTCGGGGGGGGGCCGTTCACCGGGGAGCTGTTTTTT	CASSPFGGGPFTGELFF	17	TRBV7-2	-	TRBJ2-2	TRBD2
TGTGCCAGCAGCACAGCGGGGAGCTCCTACAATGAGCAGTTCTTC	CASSTAGSSYNEQFF	15	TRBV7-2	many	TRBJ2-1	TRBD2
TGTGCCAGCAAGGAGGATGGAGGGGCGCGTGGCTACACCTTC	CASKEDGGARGYTF	14	TRBV7-2	many	TRBJ1-2	-
TGTGCCAGCAGTGAAGGGGACAGGGGGAACACTGAAGCTTTCTTT	CASSEGDRGNTEAFF	15	TRBV25-1	many	TRBJ1-1	TRBD1
TGTGCCAGCAGCTTAGCAGGGGCGCGAAATAATTCACCCCTCCACTTT	CASSLAGARNNSPLHF	16	TRBV7-2	few	TRBJ1-6	-
TGTGCCATCAGTGGCGAGACGGGACTAGCGGGGCGGGGGTACGCGCAGTTCTTC	CAISGETGLAGRGYAQFF	18	TRBV10-3	once	TRBJ2-1	TRBD2
TGCGCCAGCAGTAACGGGCCAGGGGGATACTACGAGCAGTACTTC	CASSNGPGGYYEQYF	15	TRBV5-1	-	TRBJ2-7	TRBD1
TGTGCCACCAGTGCGGACAGTTCCTACGAGCAGTACTTC	CATSADSSYEQYF	13	TRBV24-1	few	TRBJ2-7	-
TGCAGTGCTAGAGATGGAGGGAGGACAGATACGCAGTATTTT	CSARDGGRTDTQYF	14	TRBV20-1	-	TRBJ2-3	-
TGCGCCAGCAGCCAAGATCTTGAGTACCAAGAGACCCAGTACTTC	CASSQDLEYQETQYF	15	TRBV4-1	-	TRBJ2-5	-
TGCAGTGCGGTAGCGTCCACCCCCGAGCAGTACTTC	CSAVASTPEQYF	12	TRBV20-1	-	TRBJ2-7	-
TGCGCCAGCAGCCAAGTAATGTTTGCAGGGGAAGACGAGCAGTACTTC	CASSQVMFAGEDEQYF	16	TRBV4-1	few	TRBJ2-7	-
TGTGCCAGCAGTTCCAGGGGCTCTGGAAACACCATATATTTT	CASSSRGSGNTIYF	14	TRBV28	many	TRBJ1-3	-
TGCGCCAGCAGCTTGGACAGGGAATTGGACAATGAGCAGTTCTTC	CASSLDRELDNEQFF	15	TRBV5-1	few	TRBJ2-1	-
TGTGCCAGCAGCTTAGAGTCGGCAGGGGGCACGACCGGGGAGCTGTTTTTT	CASSLESAGGTTGELFF	17	TRBV11-3	few	TRBJ2-2	TRBD1
TGTGCCAGCAGCTTAGGACTCCTTGAAGCTTTCTTT	CASSLGLLEAFF	12	TRBV12-3/TRBV12-4	many	TRBJ1-1	-
TGTGCCAGCAGTCCCTTCCTCCCAGCTAACGATGAGCAGTTCTTC	CASSPFLPANDEQFF	15	TRBV6-2/TRBV6-3	many	TRBJ2-1	-
TGTGCCACCAGTGATACCGGGGAGGGGGCGGGGAGTGCTGGAGATACGCAGTATTTT	CATSDTGEGAGSAGDTQYF	19	TRBV24-1	-	TRBJ2-3	-
TGCAGCGTTGAACTTTTCGGACAGGGGGCCGTTGGCTACACCTTC	CSVELFGQGAVGYTF	15	TRBV29-1	few	TRBJ1-2	TRBD1
TGTGCCAGCAGTACTGGGGGGGACGAGCAGTACTTC	CASSTGGDEQYF	12	TRBV6-6	-	TRBJ2-7	TRBD2
TGTGCCAGCAGCCCGCGGGAGACAGGGGGTTCACCCCTCCACTTT	CASSPRETGGSPLHF	15	TRBV5-4	few	TRBJ1-6	TRBD1
TGCAGTGCCCGGGACAGCGGAAATCAGCCCCAGCATTTT	CSARDSGNQPQHF	13	TRBV20-1	few	TRBJ1-5	TRBD1